Shown below are 10 T cell receptor beta chains from a single sample sequenced in a study of T cell repertoires in cytomegalovirus infection (dated by TCRdb to the late 2010s). Reads for this sample came from an Illumina HiSeq 1500. TCRdb trimmed public reads at Q25 via fastp, called clones via MiXCR and kept in-frame beta chains. A single entry per CDR3 protein holds the most common genes and DNA from its merged rows. This sample gives 200,000 to 250,000 distinct CDR3 sequences in total; roughly an eighth of them show up just once. The ten largest clones capture approximately 1.8% of the sample. The sample taken for sequencing was PBMCs. The receptor set was obtained from a human donor in good health (CMV status not recorded). Some clones in this sample may be carry-over from other donors' samples.

Many counts were recorded for this clonotype. The chain combines TRBV7-2 with TRBJ2-7; no reliable D call. Germline V lookup: CDR1 SGHTA, CDR2 FQGNSA. The CDR3 is 14 amino acids. The V end lost 1 base, the J end lost 1 base, and 8 bases lay between the germline ends. The CDR3 spells CASSLEGDSYEQYF. The CDR3 nucleotides read TGTGCCAGCAGCTTAGAAGGAGATTCCTACGAGCAGTACTTC. Filled out from reference TRBV7-2 and TRBJ2-7, the complete variable domain reads GAGVSQSPSNKVTEKGKDVELRCDPISGHTALYWYRQSLGQGLEFLIYFQGNSAPDKSGLPSDRFSAERTGGSVSTLTIQRTQQEDSAVYLCASSLEGDSYEQYFGPGTRLTVT.

There are many counts of this clonotype. V and J are TRBV7-2 and TRBJ1-4, with D possibly matching TRBD1 (5 bases). Trimming removed 1 base from V and 2 bases from J, with 20 bases in between. The CDR3 is 19 amino acids. Germline CDR1 and CDR2: SGHTA and FQGNSA. The CDR3 nucleotides read TGTGCCAGCAGCTTAGATGGTCGACAAACCGGGGGGACTAATGAAAAACTGTTTTTT. The encoded protein is CASSLDGRQTGGTNEKLFF.

This clonotype was recorded at least ten times. The V call is TRBV6-2 or TRBV6-3, the J call TRBJ2-3, with D perhaps TRBD1 (6 bases). V was shortened by 4 bases and J by 3 bases, with 17 bases between the two germline ends. CDR1 is MNHEY and CDR2 is SVGEGT in the germline V gene. The CDR3 has 16 amino acids. The CDR3 loop reads CASSSAGARGTDTQYF. The CDR3 bases are TGTGCCAGCAGTTCGGCCGGGGCAAGGGGGACAGATACGCAGTATTTT.

Many counts were recorded for this clonotype. This chain links TRBV28 with TRBJ2-2; D might be TRBD1 (6 bases). The V and J ends lost 10 bases and 3 bases respectively, with 9 bases between them. Germline CDR1 MDHEN, CDR2 SYDVKM. The CDR3 totals 12 residues. Written as DNA, the CDR3 is TGTGCCACTAAGGGGGACACCGGGGAGCTGTTTTTT. Translation: CATKGDTGELFF.

The chain uses TRBV19 and TRBJ2-4; D possibly matches TRBD1 or TRBD2 (5 bases each). CDR1 is LNHDA and CDR2 is SQIVND in the germline V gene (reference sequence). This CDR3 comprises 15 residues. Trimming removed 5 bases from V and 1 base from J, with 12 bases in between. The CDR3 DNA is TGTGCCAGTAGTCCCAGTTGGGGGGCCAAAAACATTCAGTACTTC. This translates into CASSPSWGAKNIQYF.

This clonotype was observed a handful of times. J is TRBJ2-1 and V is TRBV6-2 or TRBV6-3; no reliable D call. V gave up 5 bases and J gave up 5 bases, with 16 bases separating them. The CDR3 sequence is 15 residues long. CDR1 and CDR2 from the germline V gene are MNHEY and SVGEGT. This CDR3 is CASSQPTLTHNEQFF. DNA for the CDR3: TGTGCCAGCAGTCAACCGACGCTGACCCACAATGAGCAGTTCTTC.

The V call is TRBV7-9, the J call TRBJ2-1, with 8 bases that match TRBD2. The CDR3 covers 15 residues. CDR1 is SEHNR and CDR2 is FQNEAQ in the germline V gene (reference sequence). V gave up 6 bases and J gave up 7 bases; unmatched junction bases: 11. CDR3 in amino acids: CASRSTGGPRNEQFF. CDR3 in DNA: TGTGCCAGCAGAAGTACGGGGGGGCCAAGGAATGAGCAGTTCTTC.

This clonotype was observed at least ten times. The chain recombines TRBV7-9 with TRBJ2-7; 10 bases are a match to TRBD1. With 2 bases clipped from V and 9 bases from J, the junction kept 7 bases outside the gene matches. Germline-derived CDR1 and CDR2 are SEHNR and FQNEAQ (reference sequence). The length of the CDR3 is 14 residues. The CDR3 bases are TGTGCCAGCAGCTTACAGACAGGGGGCACCGTGCAGTACTTC. Its translation is CASSLQTGGTVQYF.

This clonotype was observed at least ten times. The chain recombines TRBV7-2 with TRBJ1-1; 8 bases align to TRBD1. The CDR3 runs to 14 residues. Trimming took 6 bases from V and 1 from J; bases not matched to a gene: 4. Germline CDR1 and CDR2: SGHTA and FQGNSA. CDR3 nucleotides: TGTGCCAGCAGACAGGGGGTGCGGAACACTGAAGCTTTCTTT. Protein sequence: CASRQGVRNTEAFF.

This clonotype occurred many times. The V and J genes are TRBV7-2 and TRBJ2-6; TRBD2 matches at 10 bases. CDR1 and CDR2 (germline): SGHTA, FQGNSA. CDR3 size: 17 residues. V dropped 1 base and J dropped 2; count of bases not matched to a gene: 2. The CDR3 is CASSLGAGGTGANVLTF. The DNA for the CDR3 is TGTGCCAGCAGCTTAGGAGCGGGGGGGACTGGGGCCAACGTCCTGACTTTC. The entire variable domain, with the rest obtained from reference TRBV7-2 and TRBJ2-6, is as follows: GAGVSQSPSNKVTEKGKDVELRCDPISGHTALYWYRQSLGQGLEFLIYFQGNSAPDKSGLPSDRFSAERTGGSVSTLTIQRTQQEDSAVYLCASSLGAGGTGANVLTFGAGSRLTVL.